A few counts support the clone carrying this T cell receptor (beta chain). The sample's treatment: some 19 received Ad26.COV2.S at low or high dose, single or two shots; roughly five received placebo; per-sample allocation not given. Material that was analyzed had been drawn on day 63 after the first vaccine or placebo injection. The data originate from a study of Ad26.COV2.S vaccination and SARS-CoV-2 variants. CDR1 MNHEY and CDR2 SMNVEV come from the germline V gene (reference sequence). This CDR3 spans 11 amino acids. The germline V and J ends were trimmed by 6 bases and 6 bases, with 9 bases remaining between them. Produced via immunoSEQ multiplex PCR; TCRdb's table is partial and in-frame only. The sample shows 300,000 to 450,000 clones, around 84% of them seen only once.

The V gene is TRBV27, the J gene TRBJ2-7; D is ambiguous. The source was peripheral blood, collected in a trial of Ad26.COV2.S vaccine versus placebo. The receptor was isolated from a person aged 18-60 years who received the Ad26.COV2.S COVID-19 vaccine or a placebo. The CDR3 is CASSRSGEQYF. The CDR3 coding sequence is TGTGCCAGCAGCCGCTCGGGCGAGCAGTACTTC.